The rows below give T cell receptor beta chains drawn from one sample of a study of T-cell reconstitution after alpha-beta-depleted transplantation in children. From the PCR reads, TCRdb called clonotypes with MiXCR, one entry per CDR3 protein. Of 250,000 to 300,000 distinct CDR3 sequences in the sample, around a tenth were seen once. The sample consisted of peripheral blood, taken 180 days after TCRalphabeta/CD19-depleted stem cell transplant. The receptors were gathered from a male patient aged 2 to 9 who had a stem cell transplant for chronic granulomatous disease, so the T cells may come from the graft donor. Each CDR3 is given with its conserved first and last residue. A D gene is named only where the DNA matches it firmly. Not every row has a clone size; where given, it reads once, few, many or a size class.

clone_size: many
d_call: -
cdr3_length: 14
j_call: TRBJ1-3
v_call: TRBV28
cdr3_nt: TGTGCCAGCAGTTCCCGCGGCTCTGGAAACACCATATATTTT
cdr3_aa: CASSSRGSGNTIYF

clone_size: -
d_call: -
cdr3_length: 14
j_call: TRBJ2-7
v_call: TRBV20-1
cdr3_nt: TGCAGTGCTAACCCCAGGACTTCCCGCTACGAGCAGTACTTC
cdr3_aa: CSANPRTSRYEQYF

clone_size: many
d_call: TRBD2
cdr3_length: 14
j_call: TRBJ2-1
v_call: TRBV29-1
cdr3_nt: TGCAGCGTTGAAAGTAGCGGGGACTACAATGAGCAGTTCTTC
cdr3_aa: CSVESSGDYNEQFF

clone_size: many
d_call: -
cdr3_length: 15
j_call: TRBJ2-3
v_call: TRBV5-8
cdr3_nt: TGTGCCAGCAGGCTAGAAAGAGGCCATCAAGATACGCAGTATTTT
cdr3_aa: CASRLERGHQDTQYF

clone_size: few
d_call: TRBD2
cdr3_length: 12
j_call: TRBJ2-7
v_call: TRBV30
cdr3_nt: TGTGCCTGGAGTAGGGTAGCGGGGGAGCAGTACTTC
cdr3_aa: CAWSRVAGEQYF

clone_size: few
d_call: -
cdr3_length: 15
j_call: TRBJ2-3
v_call: TRBV7-9
cdr3_nt: TGTGCCAGCAACGGAGGTCACGGGCCGACAGATACGCAGTATTTT
cdr3_aa: CASNGGHGPTDTQYF

clone_size: few
d_call: TRBD2
cdr3_length: 15
j_call: TRBJ2-3
v_call: TRBV20-1
cdr3_nt: TGCAGTGCTAAAGGGGGCGGGGGGGGGCCAGATACGCAGTATTTT
cdr3_aa: CSAKGGGGGPDTQYF

clone_size: many
d_call: -
cdr3_length: 15
j_call: TRBJ1-5
v_call: TRBV24-1
cdr3_nt: TGTGCCACCAGTGATTCACACTGGGGCAATCAGCCCCAGCATTTT
cdr3_aa: CATSDSHWGNQPQHF

clone_size: many
d_call: -
cdr3_length: 13
j_call: TRBJ2-7
v_call: TRBV18
cdr3_nt: TGTGCCAGCTCACCCTCGAGGGTTGGCGAGCAGTACTTC
cdr3_aa: CASSPSRVGEQYF

clone_size: many
d_call: -
cdr3_length: 10
j_call: TRBJ2-7
v_call: TRBV7-9
cdr3_nt: TGTGCCAGCAACAGGTCCCGTCGGTACTTC
cdr3_aa: CASNRSRRYF

clone_size: many
d_call: TRBD1
cdr3_length: 14
j_call: TRBJ2-1
v_call: TRBV10-2
cdr3_nt: TGCGCCAGCAAATGGGGACAGGGTTACAATGAGCAGTTCTTC
cdr3_aa: CASKWGQGYNEQFF

clone_size: many
d_call: -
cdr3_length: 18
j_call: TRBJ1-6
v_call: TRBV20-1
cdr3_nt: TGCAGTGCAAAAATACCGGGACGTAACTTCCCGGAGGGTTCACCCCTCCACTTT
cdr3_aa: CSAKIPGRNFPEGSPLHF

clone_size: -
d_call: TRBD2
cdr3_length: 16
j_call: TRBJ2-5
v_call: TRBV15
cdr3_nt: TGTGCCACCAGCAGAGGACTAGCGGGGGGGCTCGAGACCCAGTACTTC
cdr3_aa: CATSRGLAGGLETQYF

clone_size: few
d_call: -
cdr3_length: 16
j_call: TRBJ2-3
v_call: TRBV3-1
cdr3_nt: TGTGCCAGCAGCCAACCGAGTAAACTTAGCACAGATACGCAGTATTTT
cdr3_aa: CASSQPSKLSTDTQYF

clone_size: many
d_call: -
cdr3_length: 15
j_call: TRBJ2-1
v_call: TRBV7-2
cdr3_nt: TGTGCCAGCAGCTTTACGGGACACGGTTACAATGAGCAGTTCTTC
cdr3_aa: CASSFTGHGYNEQFF

clone_size: many
d_call: TRBD1
cdr3_length: 14
j_call: TRBJ2-2
v_call: TRBV29-1
cdr3_nt: TGCAGCGTATTAGGACAGGGCGGCACCGGGGAGCTGTTTTTT
cdr3_aa: CSVLGQGGTGELFF

clone_size: many
d_call: -
cdr3_length: 15
j_call: TRBJ2-6
v_call: TRBV5-6
cdr3_nt: TGTGCCAGCAGCCCGCAGGGCGCCGGGGCCAACGTCCTGACTTTC
cdr3_aa: CASSPQGAGANVLTF

clone_size: -
d_call: -
cdr3_length: 13
j_call: TRBJ2-3
v_call: TRBV5-1
cdr3_nt: TGCGCCAGCAGCCCGGACAACGCAGATACGCAGTATTTT
cdr3_aa: CASSPDNADTQYF

clone_size: many
d_call: TRBD2
cdr3_length: 14
j_call: TRBJ2-3
v_call: TRBV13
cdr3_nt: TGTGCCAGCAGCCCCCAGACTAGCGCCCATACGCAGTATTTT
cdr3_aa: CASSPQTSAHTQYF

clone_size: many
d_call: TRBD2
cdr3_length: 15
j_call: TRBJ2-3
v_call: TRBV5-1
cdr3_nt: TGCGCCAGCAGCGCTAGCGGGAGGTTGGCAGATACGCAGTATTTT
cdr3_aa: CASSASGRLADTQYF

clone_size: few
d_call: -
cdr3_length: 14
j_call: TRBJ2-7
v_call: TRBV15
cdr3_nt: TGTGCCACCAGCAACCTCCGTAAGGGCAACGAGCAGTACTTC
cdr3_aa: CATSNLRKGNEQYF

clone_size: -
d_call: -
cdr3_length: 11
j_call: TRBJ1-1
v_call: TRBV30
cdr3_nt: TGTGCCTGGAGTCACCTCACTGAAGCTTTCTTT
cdr3_aa: CAWSHLTEAFF

clone_size: many
d_call: TRBD1
cdr3_length: 15
j_call: TRBJ1-2
v_call: TRBV12-3/TRBV12-4
cdr3_nt: TGTGCCAGCAGTCCCCCCGGGACAGGTGTTTATGGCTACACCTTC
cdr3_aa: CASSPPGTGVYGYTF

clone_size: many
d_call: -
cdr3_length: 15
j_call: TRBJ2-4
v_call: TRBV5-8
cdr3_nt: TGTGCCAGCAGCCCTTCTTTGGGGGCCAAAAACATTCAGTACTTC
cdr3_aa: CASSPSLGAKNIQYF

clone_size: many
d_call: TRBD1
cdr3_length: 19
j_call: TRBJ2-2
v_call: TRBV11-1
cdr3_nt: TGTGCCAGCAGCTTCCCACTTCGGACCGGGACAGCGAACACCGGGGAGCTGTTTTTT
cdr3_aa: CASSFPLRTGTANTGELFF

clone_size: many
d_call: TRBD1
cdr3_length: 14
j_call: TRBJ2-2
v_call: TRBV28
cdr3_nt: TGTGCCAGCAGCCGGATACAGGGGGCCGGGGAGCTGTTTTTT
cdr3_aa: CASSRIQGAGELFF

clone_size: many
d_call: TRBD1
cdr3_length: 18
j_call: TRBJ1-5
v_call: TRBV27
cdr3_nt: TGTGCCAGCAGTTTATCCTGGGCGCAGGGGGCTTTCAATCAGCCCCAGCATTTT
cdr3_aa: CASSLSWAQGAFNQPQHF

clone_size: many
d_call: TRBD2
cdr3_length: 14
j_call: TRBJ2-7
v_call: TRBV28
cdr3_nt: TGTGCCAGCAGTGCCCCTAGCGGGAGTTACGAGCAGTACTTC
cdr3_aa: CASSAPSGSYEQYF

clone_size: many
d_call: -
cdr3_length: 13
j_call: TRBJ2-5
v_call: TRBV29-1
cdr3_nt: TGCAGCGTTGAAGATCAACTCCCTGGGACCCAGTACTTC
cdr3_aa: CSVEDQLPGTQYF

clone_size: many
d_call: TRBD2
cdr3_length: 15
j_call: TRBJ2-7
v_call: TRBV3-1
cdr3_nt: TGTGCCAGCAGCCAAGAACTAGCGAAGACCTACGAGCAGTACTTC
cdr3_aa: CASSQELAKTYEQYF

clone_size: many
d_call: TRBD1
cdr3_length: 16
j_call: TRBJ1-1
v_call: TRBV12-3/TRBV12-4
cdr3_nt: TGTGCCAGCAGTCCCGGTTCCTGGACAGGGGGTACTGAAGCTTTCTTT
cdr3_aa: CASSPGSWTGGTEAFF

clone_size: many
d_call: -
cdr3_length: 17
j_call: TRBJ2-1
v_call: TRBV6-5
cdr3_nt: TGTGCCAGCAGTTACCTCCCCGTAGGGGGGGCCTACAATGAGCAGTTCTTC
cdr3_aa: CASSYLPVGGAYNEQFF

clone_size: many
d_call: -
cdr3_length: 11
j_call: TRBJ2-1
v_call: TRBV25-1
cdr3_nt: TGTGCCAGCAGTGGGGTGGGTGAGCAGTTCTTC
cdr3_aa: CASSGVGEQFF

clone_size: many
d_call: -
cdr3_length: 15
j_call: TRBJ2-7
v_call: TRBV12-3/TRBV12-4
cdr3_nt: TGTGCCAGCACCTCACGGTCAGGGAGCTCCTACGAGCAGTACTTC
cdr3_aa: CASTSRSGSSYEQYF

clone_size: many
d_call: -
cdr3_length: 12
j_call: TRBJ2-7
v_call: TRBV7-2
cdr3_nt: TGTGCCAGCAGCTTAGCGTTCAGAGAGCAGTACTTC
cdr3_aa: CASSLAFREQYF

clone_size: many
d_call: TRBD1
cdr3_length: 16
j_call: TRBJ1-6
v_call: TRBV20-1
cdr3_nt: TGCAGTGCTAACCGACAGGGTGGAATTTATAATTCACCCCTCCACTTT
cdr3_aa: CSANRQGGIYNSPLHF

clone_size: -
d_call: TRBD1
cdr3_length: 14
j_call: TRBJ2-7
v_call: TRBV20-1
cdr3_nt: TGCAGTGCAACCGGACAGGGTTTTCCCTACGAGCAGTACTTC
cdr3_aa: CSATGQGFPYEQYF

clone_size: many
d_call: -
cdr3_length: 13
j_call: TRBJ2-7
v_call: TRBV12-3/TRBV12-4
cdr3_nt: TGTGCCAGCAGTTCTGGACCGGTCTACGAGCAGTACTTC
cdr3_aa: CASSSGPVYEQYF

clone_size: many
d_call: -
cdr3_length: 11
j_call: TRBJ2-5
v_call: TRBV15
cdr3_nt: TGTGCCACCAGCAGAGGGCTTCTTGGGTACTTC
cdr3_aa: CATSRGLLGYF

clone_size: many
d_call: -
cdr3_length: 11
j_call: TRBJ1-5
v_call: TRBV29-1
cdr3_nt: TGCAGCGTTGAAGATCGTGGAACCCAGCATTTT
cdr3_aa: CSVEDRGTQHF

clone_size: many
d_call: -
cdr3_length: 14
j_call: TRBJ2-5
v_call: TRBV7-8
cdr3_nt: TGTGCCAGCAGCTCTGAGCGGGCCCAAGAGACCCAGTACTTC
cdr3_aa: CASSSERAQETQYF